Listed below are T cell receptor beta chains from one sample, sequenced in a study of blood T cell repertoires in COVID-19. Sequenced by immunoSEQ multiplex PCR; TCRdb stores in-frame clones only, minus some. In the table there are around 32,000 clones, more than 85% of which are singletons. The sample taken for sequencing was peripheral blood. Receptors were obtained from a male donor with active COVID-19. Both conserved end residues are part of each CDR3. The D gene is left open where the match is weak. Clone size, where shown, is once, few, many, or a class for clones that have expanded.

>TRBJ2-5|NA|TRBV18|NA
TGTGCCAGCTCACCACCGTCGGAGGGTAGGGAGACCCAGTACTTC
CASSPPSEGRETQYF
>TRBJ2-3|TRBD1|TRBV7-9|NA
TGTGCCAGCAGCCTCAGGACAGGGTTGGGGGATACGCAGTATTTT
CASSLRTGLGDTQYF
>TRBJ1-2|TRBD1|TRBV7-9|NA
TGTGCCAGCAGCTTTGACCTGACAGGGGGCGCTTATGGCTACACCTTC
CASSFDLTGGAYGYTF
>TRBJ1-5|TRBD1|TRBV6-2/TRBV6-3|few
TGTGCCAGCAGTCCGGGACAGCCACCCAGGGATCAGCCCCAGCATTTT
CASSPGQPPRDQPQHF
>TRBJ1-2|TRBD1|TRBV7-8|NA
TGTGCCAGCAGTACACAGGGGGTGTTCGATGGCTACACCTTC
CASSTQGVFDGYTF
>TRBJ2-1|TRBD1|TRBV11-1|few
TGTGCCAGCAGTATAACGGGACAGTATAACAATGAGCAGTTCTTC
CASSITGQYNNEQFF
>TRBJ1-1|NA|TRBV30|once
TGTGCCTGGAGTGGTCAGGTGGAGAACACTGAAGCTTTCTTT
CAWSGQVENTEAFF
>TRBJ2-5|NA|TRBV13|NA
TGTGCCAGCAGCTTTAGCGGAGAGACCCAGTACTTC
CASSFSGETQYF
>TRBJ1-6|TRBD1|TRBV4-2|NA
TGTGCCAGCAGCCCCAGGGGGATCGGGGGAAATTCACCCCTCCACTTT
CASSPRGIGGNSPLHF
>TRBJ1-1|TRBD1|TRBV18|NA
TGTGCCAGCTCACCACTCAGTCAGGGGGCATCTGAAGCTTTCTTT
CASSPLSQGASEAFF
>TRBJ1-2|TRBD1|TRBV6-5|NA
TGTGCCAGACCGCAGGGGGCTTATGGCTACACCTTC
CARPQGAYGYTF
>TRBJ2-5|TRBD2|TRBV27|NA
TGTGCCAGCAGGCCACGACTAGCGGGGGGGCAAGAGACCCAGTACTTC
CASRPRLAGGQETQYF
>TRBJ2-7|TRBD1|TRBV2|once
TGTGCCAGCGTCCCCCGGGACAGAAGCAACGAGCAGTACTTC
CASVPRDRSNEQYF
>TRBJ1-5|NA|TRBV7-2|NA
TGTGCCAGCAGCTTTCGTGGGGGCCGCTATCAGCCCCAGCATTTT
CASSFRGGRYQPQHF
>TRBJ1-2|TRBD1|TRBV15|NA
TGTGCCACCAGCAGAGAAGGTATATGGGACAGGGATGTCCGTGGCTACACCTTC
CATSREGIWDRDVRGYTF
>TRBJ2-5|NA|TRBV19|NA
TGTGCCAGTAGTACGGGGCAGGGAGGAGAGACCCAGTACTTC
CASSTGQGGETQYF
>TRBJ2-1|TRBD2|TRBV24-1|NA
TGTGCCACCAGTGTCGGGGGGAATCGGAATGAGCAGTTCTTC
CATSVGGNRNEQFF
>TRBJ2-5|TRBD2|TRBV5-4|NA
TGTGCCAGCAGCTTATTGACTAGCGGGGGAGAGACCCAGTACTTC
CASSLLTSGGETQYF
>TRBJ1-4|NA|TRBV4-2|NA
TGTGCCAGCAGCCAAGTTATACTAAGGCAGGGGAATGAAAAACTGTTTTTT
CASSQVILRQGNEKLFF
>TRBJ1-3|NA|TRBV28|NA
TGTGCCAGCGGTTTCCCAGGGACACCCGGGGTCTCTGGAAACACCATATATTTT
CASGFPGTPGVSGNTIYF
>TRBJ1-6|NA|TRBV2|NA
TGTGCCAGCAGGGGACGGACACGGGGGAGTTTTACACCCCTCCACTTT
CASRGRTRGSFTPLHF
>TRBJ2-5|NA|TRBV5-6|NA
TGTGCCAGCAGCTTTGGCAGGGAGGTCCAGTACTTC
CASSFGREVQYF
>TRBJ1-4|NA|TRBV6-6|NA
TGTGCCAGCAGTTACCCCGGGAGGGGAGGGGATGAAAAACTGTTTTTT
CASSYPGRGGDEKLFF
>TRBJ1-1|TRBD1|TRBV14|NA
TGTGCCAGCAGCCAAGATCGGCGACAGGGGGGGTGGAACACTGAAGCTTTCTTT
CASSQDRRQGGWNTEAFF
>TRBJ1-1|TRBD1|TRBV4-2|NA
TGTGCCAGCAGCCAAGATCCCGGACAGGGGAACACTGAAGCTTTCTTT
CASSQDPGQGNTEAFF
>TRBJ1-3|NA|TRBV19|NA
TGTGCCAGTAGTATGCCCAATTGGGGCCGGGGAAACACCATATATTTT
CASSMPNWGRGNTIYF
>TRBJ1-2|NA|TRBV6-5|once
TGTGCCAGCAGTACTACAGGATGGGGCTATGGCTACACCTTC
CASSTTGWGYGYTF
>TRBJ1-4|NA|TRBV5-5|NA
TGTGCCAGCAGCTTTGGAGGGTGGGGAGAAAAACTGTTTTTT
CASSFGGWGEKLFF
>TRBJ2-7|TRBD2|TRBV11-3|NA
TGTGCCAGCACCCTGGGACTAGCGGGGTCCTCCCCCTACGAGCAGTACTTC
CASTLGLAGSSPYEQYF
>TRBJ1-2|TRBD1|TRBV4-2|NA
TGTGCCAGCAGCCAGGACAGGGGGGTGCAGGGCTACACCTTC
CASSQDRGVQGYTF
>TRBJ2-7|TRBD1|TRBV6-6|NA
TGTGCCAGCACTACCAACCGGGACAGGGGGCACGAGCAGTACTTC
CASTTNRDRGHEQYF
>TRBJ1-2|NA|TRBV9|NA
TGTGCCAGCAGCTCGGGGGGTTCCCACTATGGCTACACCTTC
CASSSGGSHYGYTF
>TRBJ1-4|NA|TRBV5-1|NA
TGCGCCAGCAGCCTTGCGGATTCTACAACTAATGAAAAACTGTTTTTT
CASSLADSTTNEKLFF
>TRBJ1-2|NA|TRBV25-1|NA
TGTGCCAGCAGTGGTCCAGGAACCAACTATGGCTACACCTTC
CASSGPGTNYGYTF
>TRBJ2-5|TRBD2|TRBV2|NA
TGTGCCAGCAGCCTTTGGCAGCGGGGGACCCAAGAGACCCAGTACTTC
CASSLWQRGTQETQYF
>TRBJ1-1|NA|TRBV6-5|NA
TGTGCCATCTTCCGAGGGGGTGGCACTGAAGCTTTCTTT
CAIFRGGGTEAFF
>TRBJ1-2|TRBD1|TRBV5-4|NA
TGTGCCAGCAGCGCCGGTGGGACAGATCCCTATGGCTACACCTTC
CASSAGGTDPYGYTF
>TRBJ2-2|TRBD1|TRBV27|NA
TGTGCCAGCAGTAGCACAGGGGGCATCCGGGAGCTGTTTTTT
CASSSTGGIRELFF
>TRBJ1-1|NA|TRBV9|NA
TGTGCCAACCCGGGAATGAGCACTGAAGCTTTCTTT
CANPGMSTEAFF
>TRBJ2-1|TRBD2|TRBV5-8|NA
TGTGCCAGCAGCTTGCTAGCGGGGGTTGGCAATGAGCAGTTCTTC
CASSLLAGVGNEQFF
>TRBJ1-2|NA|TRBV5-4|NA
TGTGCCAGCAGCTTGGGTATACAGGGCCCCTATGGCTACACCTTC
CASSLGIQGPYGYTF
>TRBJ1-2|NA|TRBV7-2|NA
TGTGCCAGCAGCTTAACATATTCCGGGTATGGCTACACCTTC
CASSLTYSGYGYTF
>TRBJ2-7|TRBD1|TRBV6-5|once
TGTGCCAGCCGGTTGGCAGGGGGCCCCGCCGAGCAGTACTTC
CASRLAGGPAEQYF
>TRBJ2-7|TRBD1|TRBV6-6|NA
TGTGCCAGCAGTAAAGGACAGGGCTCCCCCTACGAGCAGTACTTC
CASSKGQGSPYEQYF
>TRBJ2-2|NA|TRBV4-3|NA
TGCGCCAGCAGCCAGAGAACAGAATTGGGCACCGGGGAGCTGTTTTTT
CASSQRTELGTGELFF
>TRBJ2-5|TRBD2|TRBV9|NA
TGTGCCAGCAGCCAGACTAGCGGGGGGGGCCAAGAGACCCAGTACTTC
CASSQTSGGGQETQYF
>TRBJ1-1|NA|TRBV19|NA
TGTGCCAGTAGTATATACAGGAACACTGAAGCTTTCTTT
CASSIYRNTEAFF
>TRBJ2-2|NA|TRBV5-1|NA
TGCGCCAGCAGCTCAGGACAGTATCCCGGGGAGCTGTTTTTT
CASSSGQYPGELFF
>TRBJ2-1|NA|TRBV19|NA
TGTGCCAGTAGTCCGGACAGTTGGTTTGACAATGAGCAGTTCTTC
CASSPDSWFDNEQFF
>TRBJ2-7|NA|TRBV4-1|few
TGCGCCAGCAGCCCTCGGGGCAGGGGCCACGAGCAGTACTTC
CASSPRGRGHEQYF
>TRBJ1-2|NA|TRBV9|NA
TGTGCCAGCAGCGCAAACCAGGGTAATGGCTACACCTTC
CASSANQGNGYTF
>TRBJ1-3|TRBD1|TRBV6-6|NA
TGTGCCAGCAGTTACATACAGGGGTACACCATATATTTT
CASSYIQGYTIYF
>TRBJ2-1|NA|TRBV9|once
TGTGCCAGCAGCGTAGTTGCCGGGACCTACAATGAGCAGTTCTTC
CASSVVAGTYNEQFF